These 31 T cell receptor beta chains were sequenced from one sample in a study of cytomegalovirus exposure and HLA in healthy donors. PCR amplification relied on 60 Vbeta primers (plus 13 Jbeta primers). Produced via immunoSEQ multiplex PCR; TCRdb's table is partial and in-frame only. The sample includes fewer than 250,000 clones, 75% to 90% seen only once; the top ten take over 1%. The specimen was PBMCs. The receptor source for this set is a man aged 25-45 years in good health and CMV-seronegative.

The chain recombines TRBV7-2 with TRBJ2-3; 8 bases map to TRBD2. Germline assignment: CDR1 SGHTA and CDR2 FQGNSA. The trim removed 1 base at V and 5 bases at J, leaving 5 bases unmatched. The CDR3 sequence is 15 residues long. Here the CDR3 reads CASSLDSGGGDTQYF. The DNA for the CDR3 is TGTGCCAGCAGCTTAGATTCGGGGGGGGGAGATACGCAGTATTTT. Using reference TRBV7-2 and TRBJ2-3 for the parts outside the CDR3, the full variable domain is GAGVSQSPSNKVTEKGKDVELRCDPISGHTALYWYRQSLGQGLEFLIYFQGNSAPDKSGLPSDRFSAERTGGSVSTLTIQRTQQEDSAVYLCASSLDSGGGDTQYFGPGTRLTVL.

The chain joins TRBV19 to TRBJ1-1; 12 bases fit TRBD1. There are 14 residues in the CDR3. Per the germline V gene, CDR1 is LNHDA and CDR2 is SQIVND (reference sequence). Unmatched junction bases numbered 7, after V lost 9 bases and J lost 5 bases. CDR3 sequence: CASRDRGLRTEAFF. CDR3 bases: TGTGCCAGCCGGGACAGGGGGCTAAGGACTGAAGCTTTCTTT. The variable domain in full, with the rest retrieved from reference TRBV19 and TRBJ1-1, is DGGITQSPKYLFRKEGQNVTLSCEQNLNHDAMYWYRQDPGQGLRLIYYSQIVNDFQKGDIAEGYSVSREKKESFPLTVTSAQKNPTAFYLCASRDRGLRTEAFFGQGTRLTVV.

Turning to this clone: Other DNA sequences in the same sample also yield this CDR3. The chain uses TRBV7-2 and TRBJ2-5, with D perhaps matching TRBD2 (6 bases). From germline, CDR1 is SGHTA and CDR2 FQGNSA. The CDR3 sequence is 14 residues long. The V and J ends lost 0 bases and 5 bases respectively, with 10 bases between them. In DNA form, the CDR3 reads TGTGCCAGCAGCTTAGCGGGGCGGGGCGAGACCCAGTACTTC. It encodes CASSLAGRGETQYF.

V gene TRBV2 combines with J gene TRBJ2-7; possible D gene TRBD2, 5 bases. Trimming removed 2 bases at V and 5 bases at J, with 7 bases between. Germline V lookup: CDR1 SNHLY, CDR2 FYNNEI. This CDR3 comprises 12 residues. CDR3 sequence reads: CASSENGDEQYF. DNA of the CDR3: TGTGCCAGCAGTGAAAACGGGGACGAGCAGTACTTC.

The chain has TRBV12-5 and TRBJ2-1; 7 positions agree with TRBD2. The CDR3 sequence is 15 residues long. The germline V gene has CDR1 LGHNT and CDR2 FRNRAP. J gave up 1 base and V 4 bases, and 4 bases lay outside the gene matches. CDR3 DNA sequence: TGTGCTAGTGGTTCCCCGGGGGGATCCTACAATGAGCAGTTCTTC. Encoded protein: CASGSPGGSYNEQFF.

This rearrangement joins TRBV5-6 to TRBJ1-3, with D possibly matching TRBD1 (5 bases). CDR3 length equals 14 residues. Deletions cut 1 base from V and 8 bases from J, with 13 bases between. Germline V gives CDR1 SGHDT, CDR2 YYEEEE. The CDR3 loop reads CASSLTGPLYTIYF. The CDR3 DNA reads TGTGCCAGCAGCTTGACAGGTCCGTTATACACCATATATTTT.

By frequency in the sample, this clone is medium-sized (0.01 to 0.1%). The V gene is TRBV6-1, the J gene TRBJ1-6, with 8 bases identical to TRBD1. The CDR3 is 14 amino acids. V trimming: 6 bases; J trimming: 8 bases; junction bases outside the gene matches: 6. Germline CDR1 MNHNS, CDR2 SASEGT. The CDR3 DNA follows: TGTGCCAGCAGCCCCGGGACAGGTCATTCACCCCTCCACTTT. Amino acid sequence: CASSPGTGHSPLHF.

The chain links TRBV5-1 to TRBJ2-3, with D tentatively TRBD2 (5 bases). This CDR3 comprises 16 residues. Trimming stripped 0 bases from V and 0 bases from J, with 11 bases between. Germline lookup yields CDR1 SGHRS and CDR2 YFSETQ. The CDR3 sequence: CASSLGLADSTDTQYF. CDR3 nucleotide sequence: TGCGCCAGCAGCTTGGGTCTAGCAGACAGCACAGATACGCAGTATTTT.

This chain connects TRBV19 to TRBJ1-2, with D possibly TRBD1 on 5 matching bases. The V and J ends lost 9 bases and 3 bases respectively, with 17 bases between them. The CDR3 length is 14 residues. Germline V lookup: CDR1 LNHDA, CDR2 SQIVND (reference sequence). CDR3 coding DNA: TGTGCCAGCACCCACGGGGGGGGGTACTATGGCTACACCTTC. Protein sequence: CASTHGGGYYGYTF. Complete variable domain (other parts from reference TRBV19 and TRBJ1-2): DGGITQSPKYLFRKEGQNVTLSCEQNLNHDAMYWYRQDPGQGLRLIYYSQIVNDFQKGDIAEGYSVSREKKESFPLTVTSAQKNPTAFYLCASTHGGGYYGYTFGSGTRLTVV.

The chain uses TRBV10-2 and TRBJ2-3; 14 nucleotides align to TRBD2. After removal of 8 bases from V and 3 bases from J, the junction contained 7 bases not matched to a gene. The CDR3 sequence is 16 residues long. Germline CDR1 WSHSY, CDR2 SAAADI. CDR3 sequence: CASRTSGGPRTDTQYF. As DNA, the CDR3 is TGCGCCAGCCGGACTAGCGGGGGGCCAAGGACAGATACGCAGTATTTT.

This sequence joins TRBV5-1 and TRBJ2-7; a possible D gene is TRBD2 (5 bases). The V gene's germline CDR1 is SGHRS and CDR2 YFSETQ. Trimming left V 2 bases short and J 0 bases short, with 9 bases between. The CDR3 sequence is 14 residues long. DNA of the CDR3: TGCGCCAGCAGCTTACCGGGGAGCTCCTACGAGCAGTACTTC. This sequence encodes CASSLPGSSYEQYF. Using reference TRBV5-1 and TRBJ2-7 for the parts outside the CDR3, the full variable domain is KAGVTQTPRYLIKTRGQQVTLSCSPISGHRSVSWYQQTPGQGLQFLFEYFSETQRNKGNFPGRFSGRQFSNSRSEMNVSTLELGDSALYLCASSLPGSSYEQYFGPGTRLTVT.

This sequence joins TRBV4-1 and TRBJ2-7, with 8 bases fitting TRBD1. The CDR3 has 16 amino acids. Unmatched junction bases numbered 9, after V lost 0 bases and J lost 5 bases. Germline-derived CDR1 and CDR2 are MGHRA and YSYEKL. The CDR3 sequence is CASSQELGQGTDEQYF. The CDR3 DNA follows: TGCGCCAGCAGCCAAGAGCTTGGACAGGGTACGGACGAGCAGTACTTC.

This clone was recorded only once. The chain carries TRBV10-2 and TRBJ2-1, with 7 bases that match TRBD1. V lost 8 bases and J lost 0; bases outside the gene matches: 10. CDR1 and CDR2 from the germline V gene are WSHSY and SAAADI. The CDR3 contains 16 residues. The CDR3 sequence: CASCPGQRSSYNEQFF. In nucleotides, the CDR3 is TGCGCCAGCTGTCCGGGACAGAGAAGCTCCTACAATGAGCAGTTCTTC.

This sequence joins TRBV7-9 and TRBJ2-7, with D hard to call. The germline V gene encodes CDR1 SEHNR and CDR2 FQNEAQ (reference sequence). The CDR3 has 14 amino acids. V was pared by 5 bases and J by 3 bases, with 14 bases between. The CDR3 coding sequence is TGTGCCAGCAGCGTACCCAGCGCCTACTACGAGCAGTACTTC. Translation: CASSVPSAYYEQYF.

This clone is a singleton in its sample. The chain recombines TRBV5-4 with TRBJ2-3, with TRBD2 matching over 8 bases. Germline CDR1 is SGHNT and CDR2 is YYREEE (reference sequence). Trimming at V came to 4 bases and at J to 5 bases, leaving 9 bases not matched to a gene. This CDR3 is built from 15 residues. This chain's CDR3 is CASSGPAGVVDTQYF. CDR3 DNA: TGTGCCAGCAGCGGGCCAGCGGGAGTCGTAGATACGCAGTATTTT.

The chain is built from TRBV19 and TRBJ1-2; 8 positions agree with TRBD1. CDR1 and CDR2 from the germline V gene are LNHDA and SQIVND (reference sequence). The CDR3 is 15 amino acids. The V and J ends lost 7 bases and 4 bases, in that order; junction bases with no gene match: 11. The CDR3 loop is CASTPEDREIYGYTF. CDR3 bases: TGTGCCAGTACCCCCGAGGACAGGGAAATCTATGGCTACACCTTC.

The chain uses TRBV6-5 and TRBJ2-2, with no clear D. CDR3 length: 13 residues. CDR1 and CDR2 (germline): MNHEY, SVGAGI. V dropped 5 bases and J dropped 7 bases, with 11 bases sitting between them. Written as DNA, the CDR3 is TGTGCCAGCAGTGTACGCGAGGACGGGGAGCTGTTTTTT. Protein: CASSVREDGELFF.

In this sample, this clone turned up a few times. The chain employs TRBV11-2 and TRBJ1-3, with 10 nucleotides matching TRBD1. In germline, CDR1 is SGHAT, CDR2 FQNNGV. This CDR3 contains 17 residues. The ends lost 5 bases at V and 3 bases at J; junction bases unmatched: 10. CDR3 in DNA: TGTGCCAGCAGCGACCGGCGTAGGGACAGGGGTGGAAACACCATATATTTT. Amino acids: CASSDRRRDRGGNTIYF.

The CDR3 region is CASSPQYRGFYNEQFF. CDR3 DNA sequence: TGTGCCAGCAGCCCTCAATACCGGGGTTTCTACAATGAGCAGTTCTTC. The gene calls are TRBV14 and TRBJ2-1, with D tentatively TRBD2 (5 bases). V shed 4 bases and J shed 3 bases, with 16 bases lying between them. This CDR3 contains 16 residues. Germline V gene sequence: CDR1 SGHDN, CDR2 FVKESK.

The J gene is TRBJ2-3, the V gene TRBV5-1; 11 bases fit TRBD2. Germline V lookup: CDR1 SGHRS, CDR2 YFSETQ. After removal of 5 bases from V and 5 bases from J, the junction contained 7 bases not matched to a gene. The CDR3 runs to 15 residues. The CDR3 spells CASRTSGGLVDTQYF. The CDR3 DNA follows: TGCGCCAGCAGAACTAGCGGGGGTTTAGTAGATACGCAGTATTTT.

V gene TRBV7-9 combines with J gene TRBJ2-7; 9 bases line up with TRBD1. The germline V gene encodes CDR1 SEHNR and CDR2 FQNEAQ (reference sequence). The CDR3 totals 15 residues. V was clipped by 0 bases and J by 6 bases; unmatched bases: 6. CDR3 in amino acids: CASSLAGQGMTEQYF. CDR3 sequence (DNA): TGTGCCAGCAGCTTAGCAGGACAGGGGATGACCGAGCAGTACTTC. The whole variable domain, remainder taken from reference TRBV7-9 and TRBJ2-7, is DTGVSQNPRHKITKRGQNVTFRCDPISEHNRLYWYRQTLGQGPEFLTYFQNEAQLEKSRLLSDRFSAERPKGSFSTLEIQRTEQGDSAMYLCASSLAGQGMTEQYFGPGTRLTVT.

The rearrangement joins TRBV7-2 to TRBJ1-6; TRBD1 matches 7 bases. With 5 bases clipped from V and 7 bases from J, the junction kept 8 bases outside the gene matches. The germline V gene encodes CDR1 SGHTA and CDR2 FQGNSA. The CDR3 has 15 amino acids. The CDR3 protein is CASSPPGQLNSPLHF. DNA of the CDR3: TGTGCCAGCAGCCCTCCGGGACAGCTAAATTCACCCCTCCACTTT.

The rearrangement joins TRBV11-2 to TRBJ2-2; D is possibly TRBD1 (6 bases). This CDR3 contains 17 residues. CDR1 is SGHAT, CDR2 FQNNGV, per germline. Trimming removed 5 bases at V and 0 bases at J, with 16 bases between. CDR3 protein: CASSRQTGTTNTGELFF. As DNA, the CDR3 is TGTGCCAGCAGCCGTCAAACCGGGACAACGAACACCGGGGAGCTGTTTTTT.

This sequence joins TRBV9 and TRBJ2-5; TRBD2 is a possible D gene (6 bases). Trimming removed 0 bases at V and 2 bases at J, with 14 bases between. Germline V CDR1 and CDR2: SGDLS, YYNGEE. The CDR3 consists of 16 residues. The CDR3: CASSVEWVGGQETQYF. Here the CDR3 DNA reads TGTGCCAGCAGCGTAGAATGGGTGGGGGGACAAGAGACCCAGTACTTC. The entire variable domain, with the rest obtained from reference TRBV9 and TRBJ2-5, is as follows: DSGVTQTPKHLITATGQRVTLRCSPRSGDLSVYWYQQSLDQGLQFLIQYYNGEERAKGNILERFSAQQFPDLHSELNLSSLELGDSALYFCASSVEWVGGQETQYFGPGTRLLVL.

The chain links TRBV7-8 to TRBJ2-1, with 7 bases fitting TRBD2. The V segment lost 6 bases and the J segment 0 bases; nucleotides outside the gene matches: 14. Germline assignment: CDR1 SGHVS and CDR2 FQNEAQ. The CDR3 length is 18 residues. The CDR3 protein is CASRNLAGRISSYNEQFF. The CDR3 DNA follows: TGTGCCAGCAGGAATCTGGCCGGGAGGATAAGCTCCTACAATGAGCAGTTCTTC.

This clone has just a few counts. The gene calls are TRBV29-1 and TRBJ2-7; TRBD2 agrees at 8 bases. This CDR3 is built from 12 residues. Germline CDR1 is SQVTM and CDR2 is ANQGSEA. The ends lost 7 bases at V and 7 bases at J; junction bases unmatched: 9. CDR3 amino acids: CSAGGLGGEQYF. CDR3 nucleotide sequence: TGCAGCGCCGGGGGACTAGGGGGGGAGCAGTACTTC.

This chain uses TRBV9 with TRBJ1-1, with D unclear. The CDR3 length is 13 residues. Germline V gene sequence: CDR1 SGDLS, CDR2 YYNGEE. The ends were cut back, 1 base at V and 10 bases at J, with 14 bases in the middle. CDR3 region: CASSVSSEDPAFF. The CDR3 coding sequence is TGTGCCAGCAGCGTAAGTAGCGAGGATCCAGCTTTCTTT.

This sequence joins TRBV2 and TRBJ2-1; 12 bases line up with TRBD2. V lost 4 bases and J lost 9; bases outside the gene matches: 13. From germline, CDR1 is SNHLY and CDR2 FYNNEI. The length of the CDR3 is 17 residues. This CDR3 reads CASSASGGAIRFAEQFF. The CDR3 bases are TGTGCCAGCAGTGCTAGCGGGGGGGCCATTAGATTTGCTGAGCAGTTCTTC.

This clone has a handful of counts. V gene TRBV29-1 combines with J gene TRBJ2-3; TRBD2 matches at 12 bases. CDR1 and CDR2 from the germline V gene are SQVTM and ANQGSEA. There are 15 residues in the CDR3. J was trimmed by 0 bases and V by 5 bases; bases with no gene match: 3. The DNA for the CDR3 is TGCAGCGTTACTCTAGCGGGGGGGAGCACAGATACGCAGTATTTT. It is translated as CSVTLAGGSTDTQYF.

This clone was seen a few times. The chain is built from TRBV5-6 and TRBJ1-1; tentative D call: TRBD1 (5 bases). Trimming took 2 bases from V and 5 from J, leaving 13 bases between them. CDR1 is SGHDT, CDR2 YYEEEE, per germline. The CDR3 has 14 amino acids. The CDR3, as DNA: TGTGCCAGCAGCTTAAGGGGTTTAGGGACTGAAGCTTTCTTT. It is translated as CASSLRGLGTEAFF.

As to this clone: This CDR3 is also generated by other DNA sequences in the sample. This chain connects TRBV5-1 to TRBJ2-3; the D gene is possibly TRBD1 (6 bases). The CDR3 sequence is 15 residues long. The V end was cut by 5 bases, the J end by 2 bases, with 15 bases between. Germline assignment: CDR1 SGHRS and CDR2 YFSETQ. This CDR3 reads CASRLSAGVTDTQYF. Written as DNA, the CDR3 is TGCGCCAGCAGGCTTTCGGCAGGGGTCACAGATACGCAGTATTTT.